Following are 15 T cell receptor beta chains from one sample sequenced in a study of T cell responses to AZD1222 COVID-19 vaccine. Method: immunoSEQ multiplex PCR; TCRdb's copy keeps in-frame clones and lacks some. Among around 110,000 clones listed, approximately 84% were seen once. The specimen was peripheral blood, collected on day 0 of AZD1222 vaccination. These receptors were taken from an adult in good health.

V and J are TRBV3-1 (or the pseudogene TRBV3-2) and TRBJ2-1; TRBD2 agrees at 12 bases. The germline V gene has CDR1 LGHDT and CDR2 YNNKEL (reference sequence). After removal of 5 bases from V and 7 bases from J, the junction contained 9 bases not matched to a gene. The CDR3 consists of 16 residues. CDR3 loop: CASSKRRTSGINEQFF. CDR3 DNA sequence: TGTGCCAGCAGCAAACGGAGGACTAGCGGGATAAATGAGCAGTTCTTC.

The chain combines TRBV7-2 with TRBJ2-5; unclear D gene. V was clipped by 5 bases and J by 2 bases, with 9 bases between them. Germline V CDR1 and CDR2: SGHTA, FQGNSA. The CDR3 contains 13 residues. CDR3 coding DNA: TGTGCCAGCAGCCCAGACGCTCAAGAGACCCAGTACTTC. It encodes CASSPDAQETQYF.

The chain links TRBV6-4 to TRBJ1-1; D remains ambiguous. Per the germline V gene, CDR1 is MRHNA and CDR2 is SNTAGT. The V end was cut by 6 bases, the J end by 1 base, with 9 bases between. This CDR3 comprises 13 residues. CDR3 DNA: TGTGCCAGCAGAAGGACGGGGAACACTGAAGCTTTCTTT. The encoded protein is CASRRTGNTEAFF.

V and J are TRBV27 and TRBJ1-1, with D unclear. The CDR3 totals 18 residues. V lost 1 base to trimming and J lost 0 bases, with 18 bases between them. Germline V gene lookup returns CDR1 MNHEY and CDR2 SMNVEV (reference sequence). In nucleotides, the CDR3 is TGTGCCAGCAGTTTATTAACTAGGACCTCCGGGGTGAACACTGAAGCTTTCTTT. Translated, it gives CASSLLTRTSGVNTEAFF.

The chain combines TRBV18 with TRBJ1-1; no clear D. From germline, CDR1 is KGHSH and CDR2 LQKENI. The CDR3 has 13 residues. V shed 6 bases and J shed 0 bases, with 8 bases lying between them. The CDR3 spells CASSLEMNTEAFF. CDR3 DNA sequence: TGTGCCAGCTCGCTCGAGATGAACACTGAAGCTTTCTTT.

This clone was found once. The chain is built from TRBV27 and TRBJ2-7; 8 nucleotides agree with TRBD1. Looked up from germline, CDR1 is MNHEY and CDR2 is SMNVEV (reference sequence). The CDR3 extends over 17 amino acids. The ends lost 1 base at V and 4 bases at J; junction bases unmatched: 12. CDR3 bases: TGTGCCAGCAGTTTATATGGGACAGGTTCTGCCCAATACGAGCAGTACTTC. This codes for CASSLYGTGSAQYEQYF.

This chain links TRBV15 with TRBJ1-5, with D perhaps TRBD1 (6 bases). Trimming removed 4 bases at V and 16 bases at J, with 17 bases between. The CDR3 is made up of 12 amino acids. Germline values: CDR1 LNHNV, CDR2 YYDKDF (reference sequence). The CDR3 sequence: CATSTGDWPEHF. The CDR3 DNA reads TGTGCCACCAGCACAGGGGACTGGCCTGAACATTTT.

The chain combines TRBV3-1 (or the pseudogene TRBV3-2) with TRBJ2-7; 7 bases agree with TRBD2. This CDR3 is 14 amino acids long. V shed 4 bases and J 6 bases; nucleotides not matched to a gene: 9. CDR1 is LGHDT and CDR2 is YNNKEL in the germline V gene (reference sequence). The CDR3 spells CASSRRGLVPEQYF. DNA of the CDR3: TGTGCCAGCAGCCGTCGCGGACTAGTGCCCGAGCAGTACTTC.

This clone was detected only once. The V call is TRBV2, the J call TRBJ1-1; D call uncertain. The CDR3 length is 11 residues. Germline-derived CDR1 and CDR2 are SNHLY and FYNNEI. Deletions cut 9 bases from V and 3 bases from J, with 8 bases between. The CDR3 region is CASGPYTEAFF. DNA of the CDR3: TGTGCCAGTGGGCCGTACACTGAAGCTTTCTTT.

The V call is TRBV12-5, the J call TRBJ1-2, with D perhaps TRBD1 (5 bases). Trimming stripped 6 bases from V and 8 bases from J, with 16 bases between. Germline loops: CDR1 LGHNT, CDR2 FRNRAP. This CDR3 spans 13 amino acids. CDR3 loop: CASGPTRVRGYTF. CDR3 sequence (DNA): TGTGCTAGTGGCCCCACCAGGGTCAGGGGCTACACCTTC.

This clone was detected once. The rearrangement joins TRBV11-2 to TRBJ2-3; 7 bases match TRBD1. The CDR3 has 13 residues. The germline CDR1 and CDR2 sequences are SGHAT and FQNNGV. Losses at the gene ends were 4 bases for V and 4 bases for J; bases not matched to a gene: 2. This chain's CDR3 is CASSYRGPDTQYF. Here the CDR3 DNA reads TGTGCCAGCAGCTACAGGGGCCCAGATACGCAGTATTTT. The whole variable domain, filled in from reference TRBV11-2 and TRBJ2-3, reads EAGVAQSPRYKIIEKRQSVAFWCNPISGHATLYWYQQILGQGPKLLIQFQNNGVVDDSQLPKDRFSAERLKGVDSTLKIQPAKLEDSAVYLCASSYRGPDTQYFGPGTRLTVL.

The chain uses TRBV6-1 and TRBJ2-6; TRBD2 is a possible D gene (6 bases). The CDR3 extends over 14 amino acids. CDR1 MNHNS and CDR2 SASEGT come from the germline V gene. Deletions cut 2 bases from V and 7 bases from J, with 9 bases between. CDR3 nucleotides: TGTGCCAGCAGTGAATTGGAGGGCGCCAACGTCCTGACTTTC. This codes for CASSELEGANVLTF.

The genes are TRBV28 and TRBJ1-1; TRBD1 might be the D (5 bases). CDR3 length: 19 residues. Germline lookup yields CDR1 MDHEN and CDR2 SYDVKM. Trimming shortened V by 2 bases and J by 5 bases, and 27 bases separated the two germline ends. The CDR3: CASSLADLRQGPIRTEAFF. The CDR3 nucleotides read TGTGCCAGCAGTTTAGCCGATTTAAGGCAGGGCCCAATTAGAACTGAAGCTTTCTTT.

The chain couples TRBV11-2 to TRBJ2-2; TRBD2 matches at 8 bases. Per germline, CDR1 SGHAT and CDR2 FQNNGV. After removal of 3 bases from V and 3 bases from J, the junction contained 6 bases not matched to a gene. The CDR3 has 16 residues. The CDR3 here is CASSFRAGAHTGELFF. As DNA, the CDR3 is TGTGCCAGCAGCTTCAGAGCGGGGGCCCACACCGGGGAGCTGTTTTTT.

V and J are TRBV9 and TRBJ2-3; D remains ambiguous. Germline assignment: CDR1 SGDLS and CDR2 YYNGEE. CDR3 length: 13 amino acids. Trimming stripped 4 bases from V and 5 bases from J, with 11 bases between. The CDR3 coding sequence is TGTGCCAGCAGCTTATCCTCCGGAGATACGCAGTATTTT. This encodes CASSLSSGDTQYF.